This T cell receptor (beta chain) was recorded in a study of identical twins. Study-level results: Models came in too low on out-of-frame TCR alpha sharing in monozygotic twins. Reduced insertions were recorded for abundant cord blood beta clonotypes, with no such pattern in memory repertoires.

TCRdb redid the calling of the 5' RACE reads with MiXCR, one entry per CDR3 protein. The sample includes about 570,000 distinct CDR3 sequences, 9.6% seen only once; the top ten take more than 2.5%. Concerning this clonotype itself: The antigen remains unidentified.

These records were also assigned to another study, of yellow fever vaccine responses in identical twins.

The TCR comes from a young woman in good health. Input material: PBMCs.

The CDR3 region is CATSRLRGLSEQYF. The CDR3 nucleotides are TGTGCCACCAGCAGACTCAGGGGTTTGAGCGAGCAGTACTTC. The chain couples TRBV15 to TRBJ2-7; possibly TRBD1 for D (6 bases). Germline V lookup: CDR1 LNHNV, CDR2 YYDKDF (reference sequence). Trimming took 2 bases from V and 6 from J, leaving 14 bases between them. The CDR3 sequence is 14 residues long.